These 12 T cell receptor beta chains came from one sample sequenced in a study of regulatory T cells in long-lasting Graves disease. Arm-PCR of CDR3 regions and iRepertoire HTBI primers were the basis on which TCR beta libraries were built. Using its own MiXCR run on the multiplex PCR reads, TCRdb lists one record per CDR3 protein. This table has approximately 500,000 distinct CDR3 sequences, around a fifth appearing once. The sample's time point: persistent/refractory GD, antithyroid drugs over 5 years with positive TRAb. PBMC-extracted RNA yielded the TCR library. Here the sequenced sample was peripheral blood mononuclear cells (PBMCs), taken when the disease was refractory, from a patient treated with antithyroid drugs. The receptors were sampled from a female donor with Graves disease.

The chain employs TRBV12-3 or TRBV12-4 and TRBJ2-6; no reliable D call. The CDR3 is 12 amino acids. With 8 bases removed from V and 5 bases from J, the gap between germline ends came to 7 bases. The CDR3: CASGPRANVLTF. CDR3 DNA: TGTGCCAGCGGCCCCCGGGCCAACGTCCTGACTTTC.

This clonotype was recorded a few times. V and J are TRBV7-9 and TRBJ1-2; D might be TRBD1 (6 bases). Germline assignment: CDR1 SEHNR and CDR2 FQNEAQ (reference sequence). The CDR3 consists of 15 residues. The V and J ends lost 0 bases and 5 bases respectively, with 13 bases between them. CDR3 residues: CASSLALGGYYGYTF. For the CDR3, the DNA is TGTGCCAGCAGCTTAGCGCTCGGGGGCTATTATGGCTACACCTTC. Full variable domain (outside the CDR3, taken from reference TRBV7-9 and TRBJ1-2): DTGVSQNPRHKITKRGQNVTFRCDPISEHNRLYWYRQTLGQGPEFLTYFQNEAQLEKSRLLSDRFSAERPKGSFSTLEIQRTEQGDSAMYLCASSLALGGYYGYTFGSGTRLTVV.

This clonotype was detected many times. The V call is TRBV6-1, the J call TRBJ1-2; the D is unclear. CDR1 MNHNS and CDR2 SASEGT come from the germline V gene. The CDR3 covers 13 residues. V lost 5 bases and J lost 4, with 11 bases in between. In nucleotides, the CDR3 is TGTGCCAGCAGTCCTTCAGGTGTCTATGGCTACACCTTC. As protein: CASSPSGVYGYTF.

In its sample, this clonotype was seen a few times. This chain connects TRBV7-9 to TRBJ2-6; 9 nucleotides line up with TRBD1. Germline V gene data show CDR1 as SEHNR and CDR2 as FQNEAQ (reference sequence). V lost 5 bases to trimming and J lost 4 bases; unmatched junction nucleotides: 12. This CDR3 has 18 residues. The CDR3 loop is CASSILTGGAGGANVLTF. The CDR3 DNA reads as TGTGCCAGCAGCATCCTGACAGGGGGGGCAGGAGGGGCCAACGTCCTGACTTTC. The variable domain in full, with the rest retrieved from reference TRBV7-9 and TRBJ2-6, is DTGVSQNPRHKITKRGQNVTFRCDPISEHNRLYWYRQTLGQGPEFLTYFQNEAQLEKSRLLSDRFSAERPKGSFSTLEIQRTEQGDSAMYLCASSILTGGAGGANVLTFGAGSRLTVL.

Notes on this clonotype: One end of the junction does not line up with germline, which may come from a read error. The chain has TRBV5-1 and TRBJ1-6; the match to TRBD1 covers 8 bases. Germline V lookup: CDR1 SGHRS, CDR2 YFSETQ. This CDR3 spans 15 amino acids. The CDR3 is CASSYTGTGNSPPHF. The DNA of the CDR3 is TGCGCCAGCAGCTACACCGGGACAGGCAATTCACCCCCCCACTTT.

This clonotype occurred a few times. This sequence joins TRBV20-1 and TRBJ2-7; the D gene is possibly TRBD2 (6 bases). The V gene's germline CDR1 is DFQATT and CDR2 SNEGSKA (reference sequence). The CDR3 consists of 15 residues. The V and J ends lost 6 bases and 0 bases respectively, with 18 bases between them. Here the CDR3 reads CSAPHPSSDSYEQYF. The CDR3 DNA follows: TGCAGTGCCCCCCACCCCTCTAGCGACTCCTACGAGCAGTACTTC.

This clonotype was recorded many times. This chain connects TRBV20-1 to TRBJ1-2; 7 nucleotides align to TRBD1. J lost 7 bases, V lost 3 bases, and 14 bases had no gene match. Germline V CDR1 and CDR2: DFQATT, SNEGSKA (reference sequence). The CDR3 sequence is 15 residues long. DNA for the CDR3: TGCAGTGCTAGCGGGGTAGCTAGGGGGCAGGGTGGCTACACCTTC. This sequence encodes CSASGVARGQGGYTF.

In this sample, this clonotype turned up many times. The chain combines TRBV11-1 with TRBJ1-1; unclear D gene. Trimming took 4 bases from V and 3 from J, leaving 9 bases between them. CDR1 SGHAT and CDR2 FQDESV come from the germline V gene (reference sequence). The CDR3 extends over 13 amino acids. Here the CDR3 DNA reads TGTGCCAGCAGCTACATGAGAGACACTGAAGCTTTCTTT. Translated: CASSYMRDTEAFF.

This clonotype was counted many times. The rearrangement links TRBV2 to TRBJ2-5, with TRBD2 as a possible D gene (6 bases). This CDR3 has 16 residues. The V gene's germline CDR1 is SNHLY and CDR2 FYNNEI. Trimming shortened V by 1 base and J by 7 bases, and 19 bases separated the two germline ends. CDR3 sequence: CASSEGAGRTRWTQYF. Here the CDR3 DNA reads TGTGCCAGCAGTGAAGGGGCGGGGAGGACCCGCTGGACCCAGTACTTC.

Ten or more counts support this clonotype. The CDR3, as DNA: TGTGCCAGCAGCTTAGGAATGGCACCTCAAGAGACCCAGTACTTC. This codes for CASSLGMAPQETQYF. The genes are TRBV7-2 and TRBJ2-5, with unresolved D. CDR1 SGHTA and CDR2 FQGNSA come from the germline V gene. The V and J ends lost 1 base and 2 bases respectively, with 11 bases between them. The CDR3 has 15 amino acids.

The rearrangement joins TRBV4-1 to TRBJ2-5; TRBD2 agrees at 8 bases. Germline CDR1 and CDR2: MGHRA and YSYEKL. This CDR3 is built from 19 residues. Trimming removed 0 bases from V and 4 bases from J; junction bases left unmatched: 16. The CDR3, as DNA: TGCGCCAGCAGCCAAGATTCTGGCGGGAGGATCGGAGGGATAGAGACCCAGTACTTC. Encoded protein: CASSQDSGGRIGGIETQYF.

About this clonotype: Since a much larger clone is just one base distant, this may be a read error. Because the CDR3 is missing its conserved closing phenylalanine or tryptophan, this is likely a read error. The chain joins TRBV28 to TRBJ1-1; 8 nucleotides line up with TRBD1. Per the germline V gene, CDR1 is MDHEN and CDR2 is SYDVKM. CDR3 length equals 15 residues. The V gene end was trimmed by 5 bases and the J gene end by 5 bases; junction bases not matched to a gene: 10. The CDR3 spells CASSPRTGFLTEAFS. The CDR3 region has the DNA TGTGCCAGCAGTCCAAGGACAGGGTTTCTTACTGAAGCTTTCTCT.